Listed here is a single T cell receptor (beta chain). The data belong to a study of blood T cell repertoires in COVID-19. This table comes from immunoSEQ multiplex PCR, and its TCRdb copy is limited to in-frame clones, with some not included. The sample has around 100,000 clones, nearly 90% seen once. This clonotype originated in a man between 45 and 60 years old in a cohort sampled during active COVID-19. Material: peripheral blood.

The CDR3 sequence: CASSQEGQGVSNYGYTF. DNA for the CDR3: TGCGCCAGCAGCCAAGAAGGACAGGGGGTTTCCAACTATGGCTACACCTTC. The V call is TRBV4-1, the J call TRBJ1-2; 10 bases match TRBD1. V gave up 0 bases and J gave up 2 bases; unmatched junction bases: 6. The CDR3 covers 17 residues. Looked up from germline, CDR1 is MGHRA and CDR2 is YSYEKL.